Below, 5 T cell receptor beta chains from the same sample are listed, as sequenced in a study of cytomegalovirus exposure and HLA in healthy donors. Primers for the PCR totalled 60 Vbeta and 13 Jbeta. Repertoires were generated with immunoSEQ multiplex PCR, while TCRdb's copy carries only in-frame clones and drops some. The table lists some 120,000 clones, roughly 74% of them singletons. The sequencing sample was made of PBMCs. Receptors originate from a woman between 45 and 65 years old in good health and CMV-seropositive.

CDR3 loop: CASSDKGLSTDTQYF. In nucleotides, the CDR3 is TGTGCCAGCAGCGATAAGGGGCTGAGCACAGATACGCAGTATTTT. The J gene is TRBJ2-3, the V gene TRBV14; a weak D match, TRBD1 (5 bases). This CDR3 is built from 15 residues. V was cut by 5 bases and J by 0 bases, with 12 bases left in between. Germline CDR1 SGHDN, CDR2 FVKESK.

This clone was recorded a few times. The rearrangement joins TRBV6-5 to TRBJ1-1, with a weak D call TRBD1 (6 bases). V shed 6 bases and J shed 1 base, with 12 bases lying between them. The CDR3 loop spans 14 amino acids. Germline V gene lookup returns CDR1 MNHEY and CDR2 SVGAGI. CDR3 nucleotides: TGTGCCAGCAGGTTGGGGGCAGGGAACACTGAAGCTTTCTTT. It encodes CASRLGAGNTEAFF.

The chain joins TRBV4-2 to TRBJ2-3, with 10 bases fitting TRBD2. CDR1 is LGHNA, CDR2 YNFKEQ, per germline. V lost 0 bases to trimming and J lost 1 base; unmatched junction nucleotides: 4. The CDR3 covers 17 residues. The CDR3 DNA reads as TGTGCCAGCAGCCAAGAGGTTACTAGCGGGGGCACAGATACGCAGTATTTT. Amino acids: CASSQEVTSGGTDTQYF.

This clone was counted once. This sequence joins TRBV7-2 and TRBJ2-3, with D perhaps TRBD2 (5 bases). V shed 5 bases and J shed 6 bases, with 9 bases lying between them. Germline lookup yields CDR1 SGHTA and CDR2 FQGNSA. The CDR3 is 12 amino acids. The CDR3 spells CASSGRADTQYF. The DNA for the CDR3 is TGTGCCAGCAGCGGGCGGGCTGATACGCAGTATTTT.

The chain is built from TRBV7-2 and TRBJ2-2, with TRBD1 identical over 9 bases. Germline values: CDR1 SGHTA, CDR2 FQGNSA. With 1 base clipped from V and 6 bases from J, the junction kept 6 bases outside the gene matches. The CDR3 totals 16 residues. The CDR3 reads CASSLGRTGEAGELFF. The CDR3 DNA follows: TGTGCCAGCAGCTTAGGGAGGACAGGGGAGGCCGGGGAGCTGTTTTTT.